This TCR beta chain came from a study of cytomegalovirus exposure and HLA in healthy donors. Findings of the study overall: Altogether, 160 or so TCR beta chains were recorded as cytomegalovirus-associated. Highest at DRB1 and lowest at HLA-C, TCR association rates differed among HLA loci in a later analysis.

Deletions cut 6 bases from V and 3 bases from J, with 14 bases between. The CDR3 extends over 15 amino acids. CDR1 is SNHLY, CDR2 FYNNEI, per germline. Comments on this clone: The antigen remains undetermined.

The PCR ran on 60 Vbeta and 13 Jbeta primers. Produced via immunoSEQ multiplex PCR; TCRdb's table is partial and in-frame only. The repertoire holds 150,000 or so clones, with 73% as singletons. The chain recombines TRBV2 with TRBJ2-2; either TRBD1 or TRBD2 may fit D (6 bases each). This TCR was recovered from a woman aged 18 to 35 in good health and CMV-seronegative. Sequenced material: PBMCs. The CDR3 nucleotides are TGTGCCAGCAGAGAACAGGGAGGTGACACCGGGGAGCTGTTTTTT. This gives the protein CASREQGGDTGELFF.